This TCR beta chain emerged from a study of regulatory T cells in long-lasting Graves disease. This clonotype was found a few times. TCRdb reprocessed the reads with MiXCR, giving one entry per CDR3 protein. The table records approximately 480 distinct CDR3 sequences, about 77% of them present only once. Isolated PBMC RNA provided the starting material for the TCR library. V was cut by 3 bases and J by 3 bases, with 8 bases left in between. The CDR3 has 13 residues. The germline gives CDR1 MNHEY, CDR2 SVGAGI. The chain is built from TRBV6-5 and TRBJ1-1; D gene uncertain. The origin of this receptor is a woman in her 30s with Graves disease. Source: peripheral blood mononuclear cells (PBMCs), taken with antithyroid drug treatment, in newly diagnosed or persistent Graves disease (not recorded which). CDR3 residues: CASSYQRDTEAFF. The CDR3 region has the DNA TGTGCCAGCAGTTATCAGAGGGACACTGAAGCTTTCTTT.